The clone carrying this TCR beta chain has just a few counts. Its antigen is not known. This sample is part of a study of cytomegalovirus exposure and HLA in healthy donors. Germline CDR1 SGHDN, CDR2 FVKESK. V lost 5 bases to trimming and J lost 1 base, with 12 bases between them. This CDR3 contains 14 residues. Points from the study as a whole: Later genetic work tied a missense DCLRE1C variant to beta-chain V and J trimming. Common viral pathogens seemed to be connected with several of the most significant clusters, according to a later analysis.

PCR amplification relied on 60 Vbeta primers (plus 13 Jbeta primers). Clones were sequenced by immunoSEQ multiplex PCR, and TCRdb holds only the in-frame ones, with some missing. This sample yields about 150,000 clones, of which 75% are seen a single time; over 9% belongs to the top ten. This receptor was identified in a man between 18 and 35 years old in good health and CMV-seropositive. The source material was PBMCs. The chain has TRBV14 and TRBJ2-7; D is perhaps TRBD1 (6 bases). The CDR3 reads CASSLSGESYEQYF. CDR3 nucleotides: TGTGCCAGCAGCTTATCAGGGGAATCCTACGAGCAGTACTTC.